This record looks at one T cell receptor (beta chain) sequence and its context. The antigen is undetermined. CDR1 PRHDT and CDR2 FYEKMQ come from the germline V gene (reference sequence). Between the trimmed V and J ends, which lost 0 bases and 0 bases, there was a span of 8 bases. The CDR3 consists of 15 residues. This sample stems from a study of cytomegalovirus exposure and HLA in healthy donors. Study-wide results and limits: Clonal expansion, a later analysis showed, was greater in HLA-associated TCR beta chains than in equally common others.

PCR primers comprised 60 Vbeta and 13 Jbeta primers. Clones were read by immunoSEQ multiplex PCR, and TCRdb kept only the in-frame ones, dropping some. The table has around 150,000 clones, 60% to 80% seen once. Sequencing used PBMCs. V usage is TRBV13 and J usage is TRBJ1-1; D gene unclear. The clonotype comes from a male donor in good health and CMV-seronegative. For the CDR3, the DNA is TGTGCCAGCAGCTTAGGTGGCGACATGAACACTGAAGCTTTCTTT. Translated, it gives CASSLGGDMNTEAFF.